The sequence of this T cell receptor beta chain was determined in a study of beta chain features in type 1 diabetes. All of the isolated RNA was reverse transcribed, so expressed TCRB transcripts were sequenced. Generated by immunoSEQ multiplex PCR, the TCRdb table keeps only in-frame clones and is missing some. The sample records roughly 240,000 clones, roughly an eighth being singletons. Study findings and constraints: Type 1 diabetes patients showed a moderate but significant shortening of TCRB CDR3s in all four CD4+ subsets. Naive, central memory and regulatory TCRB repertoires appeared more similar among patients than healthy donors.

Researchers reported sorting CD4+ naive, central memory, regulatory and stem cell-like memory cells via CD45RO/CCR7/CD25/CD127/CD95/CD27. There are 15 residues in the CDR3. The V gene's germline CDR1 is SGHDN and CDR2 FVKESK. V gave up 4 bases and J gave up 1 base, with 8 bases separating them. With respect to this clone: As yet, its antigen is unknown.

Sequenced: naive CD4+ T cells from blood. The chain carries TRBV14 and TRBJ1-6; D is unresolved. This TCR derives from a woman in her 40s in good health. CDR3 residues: CASSRAPSYNSPLHF. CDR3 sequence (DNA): TGTGCCAGCAGCCGGGCCCCATCCTATAATTCACCCCTCCACTTT. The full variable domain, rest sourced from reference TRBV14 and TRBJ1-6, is EAGVTQFPSHSVIEKGQTVTLRCDPISGHDNLYWYRRVMGKEIKFLLHFVKESKQDESGMPNNRFLAERTGGTYSTLKVQPAELEDSGVYFCASSRAPSYNSPLHFGNGTRLTVT.